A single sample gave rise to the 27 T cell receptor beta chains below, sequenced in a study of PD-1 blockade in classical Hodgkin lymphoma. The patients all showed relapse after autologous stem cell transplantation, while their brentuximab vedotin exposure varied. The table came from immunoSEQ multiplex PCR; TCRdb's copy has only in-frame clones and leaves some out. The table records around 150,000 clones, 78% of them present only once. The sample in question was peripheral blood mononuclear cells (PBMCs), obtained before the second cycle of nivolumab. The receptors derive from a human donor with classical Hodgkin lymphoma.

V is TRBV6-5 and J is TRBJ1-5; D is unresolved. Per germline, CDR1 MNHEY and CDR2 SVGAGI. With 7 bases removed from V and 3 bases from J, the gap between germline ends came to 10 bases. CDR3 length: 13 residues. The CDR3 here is CASKNGLNQPQHF. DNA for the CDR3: TGTGCCAGCAAAAACGGCCTCAATCAGCCCCAGCATTTT.

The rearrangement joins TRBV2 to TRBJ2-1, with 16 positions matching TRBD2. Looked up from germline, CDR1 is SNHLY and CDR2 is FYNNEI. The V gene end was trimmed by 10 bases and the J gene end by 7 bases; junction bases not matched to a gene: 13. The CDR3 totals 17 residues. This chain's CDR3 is CATFSGTSGRAENEQFF. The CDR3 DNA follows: TGTGCCACCTTCAGCGGGACTAGCGGGAGGGCGGAGAATGAGCAGTTCTTC.

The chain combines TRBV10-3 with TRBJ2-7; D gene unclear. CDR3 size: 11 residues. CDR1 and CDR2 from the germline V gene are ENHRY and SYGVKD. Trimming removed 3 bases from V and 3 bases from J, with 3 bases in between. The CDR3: CAISEGYEQYF. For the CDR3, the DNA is TGTGCCATCAGTGAAGGCTACGAGCAGTACTTC.

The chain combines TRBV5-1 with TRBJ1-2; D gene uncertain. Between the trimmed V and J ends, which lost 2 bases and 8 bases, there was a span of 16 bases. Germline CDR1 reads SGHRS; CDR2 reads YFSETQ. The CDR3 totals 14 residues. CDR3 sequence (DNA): TGCGCCAGCAGCTTTCAAAGCGCGGCGCGGGGCTACACCTTC. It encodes CASSFQSAARGYTF.

The CDR3 sequence: CASSYGSSANYGYTF. In DNA, the CDR3 is TGTGCCAGCAGTTACGGGTCTTCAGCTAACTATGGCTACACCTTC. V usage is TRBV6-6 and J usage is TRBJ1-2, with no clear D. Germline V gene lookup returns CDR1 MNHNY and CDR2 SVGAGI (reference sequence). This CDR3 comprises 15 residues. Trimming removed 2 bases from V and 0 bases from J, with 10 bases in between.

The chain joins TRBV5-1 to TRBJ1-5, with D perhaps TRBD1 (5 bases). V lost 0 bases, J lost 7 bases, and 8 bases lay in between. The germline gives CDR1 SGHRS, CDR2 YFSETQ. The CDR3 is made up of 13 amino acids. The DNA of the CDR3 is TGCGCCAGCAGCTTGGGGGGGGACCAGCCCCAGCATTTT. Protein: CASSLGGDQPQHF.

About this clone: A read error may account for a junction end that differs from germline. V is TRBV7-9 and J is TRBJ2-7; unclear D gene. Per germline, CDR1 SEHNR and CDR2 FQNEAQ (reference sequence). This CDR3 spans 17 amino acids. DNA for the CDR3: TGCGCCAGCAGCCAAGATATAGGCCCGAGTGACGGAGACGAGCAGTACTTC. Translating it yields CASSQDIGPSDGDEQYF.

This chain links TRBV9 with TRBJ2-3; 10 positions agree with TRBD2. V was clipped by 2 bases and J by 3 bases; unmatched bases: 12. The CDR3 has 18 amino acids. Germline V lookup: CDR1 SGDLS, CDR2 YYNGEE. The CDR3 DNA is TGTGCCAGCAGCGTGGGAGTCTCAGCGGGAGGGCGGACAGATACGCAGTATTTT. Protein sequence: CASSVGVSAGGRTDTQYF.

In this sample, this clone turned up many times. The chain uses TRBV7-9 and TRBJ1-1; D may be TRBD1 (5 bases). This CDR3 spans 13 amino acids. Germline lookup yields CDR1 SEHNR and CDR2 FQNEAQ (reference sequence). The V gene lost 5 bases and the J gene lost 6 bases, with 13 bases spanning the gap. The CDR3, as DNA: TGTGCCAGCAGCCCGCGGGGACGTCCTGAAGCTTTCTTT. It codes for CASSPRGRPEAFF.

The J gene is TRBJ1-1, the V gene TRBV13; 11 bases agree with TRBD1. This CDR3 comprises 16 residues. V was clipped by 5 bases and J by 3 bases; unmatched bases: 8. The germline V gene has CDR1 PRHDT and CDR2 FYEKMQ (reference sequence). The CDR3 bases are TGTGCCAGCAGCCCCCTCGGACAGGGGGCCGACACTGAAGCTTTCTTT. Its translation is CASSPLGQGADTEAFF. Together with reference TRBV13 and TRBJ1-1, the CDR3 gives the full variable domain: AAGVIQSPRHLIKEKRETATLKCYPIPRHDTVYWYQQGPGQDPQFLISFYEKMQSDKGSIPDRFSAQQFSDYHSELNMSSLELGDSALYFCASSPLGQGADTEAFFGQGTRLTVV.

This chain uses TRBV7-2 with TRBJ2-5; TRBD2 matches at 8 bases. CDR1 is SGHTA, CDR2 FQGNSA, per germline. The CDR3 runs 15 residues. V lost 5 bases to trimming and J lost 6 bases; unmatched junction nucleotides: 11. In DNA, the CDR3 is TGTGCCAGCAGCCCCCAGGGACTAGGGGGGCAGACCCAGTACTTC. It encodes CASSPQGLGGQTQYF.

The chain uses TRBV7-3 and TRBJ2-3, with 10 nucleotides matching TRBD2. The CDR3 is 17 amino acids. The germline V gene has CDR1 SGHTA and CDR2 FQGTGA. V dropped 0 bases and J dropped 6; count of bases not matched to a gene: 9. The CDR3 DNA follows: TGTGCCAGCAGCTTAACGAACGAGCGGGAGGGCCGGGATACGCAGTATTTT. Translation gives CASSLTNEREGRDTQYF.

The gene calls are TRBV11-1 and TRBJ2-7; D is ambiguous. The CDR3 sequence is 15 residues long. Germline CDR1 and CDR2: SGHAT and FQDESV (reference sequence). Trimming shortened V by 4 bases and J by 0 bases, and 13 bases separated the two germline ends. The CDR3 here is CASSSPILNSYEQYF. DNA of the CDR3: TGTGCCAGCAGCTCCCCGATACTGAACTCCTACGAGCAGTACTTC.

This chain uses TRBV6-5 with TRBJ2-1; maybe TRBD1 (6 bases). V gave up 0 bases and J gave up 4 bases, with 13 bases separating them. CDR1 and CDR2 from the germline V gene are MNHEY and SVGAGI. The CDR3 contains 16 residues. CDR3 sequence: CASSYSDRTSYNEQFF. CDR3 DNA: TGTGCCAGCAGTTACTCCGACAGGACCTCATACAATGAGCAGTTCTTC.

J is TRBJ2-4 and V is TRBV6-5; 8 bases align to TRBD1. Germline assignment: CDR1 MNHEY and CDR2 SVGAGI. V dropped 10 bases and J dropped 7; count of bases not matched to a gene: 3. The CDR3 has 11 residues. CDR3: CATRTGNIQYF. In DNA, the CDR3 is TGTGCCACGAGGACAGGGAACATTCAGTACTTC.

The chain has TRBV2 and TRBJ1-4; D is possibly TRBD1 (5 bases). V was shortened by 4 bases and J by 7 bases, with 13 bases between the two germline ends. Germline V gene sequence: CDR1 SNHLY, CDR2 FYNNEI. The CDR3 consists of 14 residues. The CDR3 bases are TGTGCCAGCAGTGTTTTAGGGGTGGGTGAAAAACTGTTTTTT. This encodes CASSVLGVGEKLFF.

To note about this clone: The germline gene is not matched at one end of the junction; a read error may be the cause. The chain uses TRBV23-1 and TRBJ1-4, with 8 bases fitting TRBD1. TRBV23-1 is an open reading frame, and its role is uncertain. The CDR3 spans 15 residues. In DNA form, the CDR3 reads TGCGCCAGCAGTCAAACGCTCGGACAGGGTCGAAAAACTGTTTTT. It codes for CASSQTLGQGRKTVF.

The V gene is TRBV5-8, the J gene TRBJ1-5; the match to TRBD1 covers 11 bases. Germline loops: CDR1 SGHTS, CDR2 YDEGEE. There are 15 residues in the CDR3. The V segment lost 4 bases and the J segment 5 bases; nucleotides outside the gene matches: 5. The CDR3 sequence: CASSPDRGRYQPQHF. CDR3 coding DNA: TGTGCCAGCAGCCCGGACAGGGGGCGGTATCAGCCCCAGCATTTT.

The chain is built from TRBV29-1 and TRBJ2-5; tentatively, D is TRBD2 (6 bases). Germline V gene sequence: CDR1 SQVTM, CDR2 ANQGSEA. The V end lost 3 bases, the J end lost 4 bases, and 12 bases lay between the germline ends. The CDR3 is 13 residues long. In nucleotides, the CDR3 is TGCAGCGTTGAGGGGGGAAAGGGAGAGACCCAGTACTTC. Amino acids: CSVEGGKGETQYF.

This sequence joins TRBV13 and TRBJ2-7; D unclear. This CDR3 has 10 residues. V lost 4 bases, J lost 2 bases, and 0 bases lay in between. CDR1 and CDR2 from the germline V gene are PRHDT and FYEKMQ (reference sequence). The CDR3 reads CASSSYEQYF. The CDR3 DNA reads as TGTGCCAGCAGCTCCTACGAGCAGTACTTC.

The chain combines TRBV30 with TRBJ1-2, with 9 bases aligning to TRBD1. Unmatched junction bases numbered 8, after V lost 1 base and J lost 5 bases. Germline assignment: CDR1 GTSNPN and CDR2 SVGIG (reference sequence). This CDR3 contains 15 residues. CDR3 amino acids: CAWSAGTGHYYGYTF. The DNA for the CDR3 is TGTGCCTGGAGTGCCGGGACAGGGCATTATTATGGCTACACCTTC.

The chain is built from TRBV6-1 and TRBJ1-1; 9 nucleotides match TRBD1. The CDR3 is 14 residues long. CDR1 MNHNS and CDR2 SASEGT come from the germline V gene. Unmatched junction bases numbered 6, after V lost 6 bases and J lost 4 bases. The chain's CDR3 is CASSGGQGSTEAFF. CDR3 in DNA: TGTGCCAGCAGCGGGGGACAGGGAAGCACTGAAGCTTTCTTT.

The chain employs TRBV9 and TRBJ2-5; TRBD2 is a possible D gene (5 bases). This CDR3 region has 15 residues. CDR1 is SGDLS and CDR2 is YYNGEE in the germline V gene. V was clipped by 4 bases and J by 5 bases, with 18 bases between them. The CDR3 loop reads CASSSSDWVWETQYF. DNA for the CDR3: TGTGCCAGCAGCTCCTCGGACTGGGTTTGGGAGACCCAGTACTTC.

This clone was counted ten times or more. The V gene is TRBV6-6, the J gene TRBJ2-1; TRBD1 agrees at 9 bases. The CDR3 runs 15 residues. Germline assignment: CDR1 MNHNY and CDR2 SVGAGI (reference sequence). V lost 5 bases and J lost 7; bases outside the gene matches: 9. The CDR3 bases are TGTGCCAGCAGTAAGGGACAGGGTCTCCTAAATGAGCAGTTCTTC. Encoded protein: CASSKGQGLLNEQFF.

The CDR3 DNA follows: TGTGCCAGCCTCCGGGCAGTCGGCTATGGCTACACCTTC. Translating gives CASLRAVGYGYTF. The rearrangement joins TRBV2 to TRBJ1-2; D is uncertain. This CDR3 has 13 amino acids. V was cut by 8 bases and J by 4 bases, with 14 bases left in between. Germline CDR1 is SNHLY and CDR2 is FYNNEI.

The CDR3 loop is CASSSLKGGAYGYTF. DNA for the CDR3: TGTGCCAGCAGCTCCCTAAAGGGGGGCGCCTATGGCTACACCTTC. The chain is built from TRBV9 and TRBJ1-2; D might be TRBD1 (6 bases). Germline V gene lookup returns CDR1 SGDLS and CDR2 YYNGEE. The CDR3 consists of 15 residues. Trimming shortened V by 4 bases and J by 4 bases, and 17 bases separated the two germline ends.

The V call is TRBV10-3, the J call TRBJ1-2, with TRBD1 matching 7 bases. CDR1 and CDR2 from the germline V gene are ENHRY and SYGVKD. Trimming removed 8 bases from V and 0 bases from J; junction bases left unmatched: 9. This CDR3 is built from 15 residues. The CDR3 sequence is CAIGTRDRSNYGYTF. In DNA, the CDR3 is TGTGCCATCGGGACCCGGGACAGATCTAACTATGGCTACACCTTC.